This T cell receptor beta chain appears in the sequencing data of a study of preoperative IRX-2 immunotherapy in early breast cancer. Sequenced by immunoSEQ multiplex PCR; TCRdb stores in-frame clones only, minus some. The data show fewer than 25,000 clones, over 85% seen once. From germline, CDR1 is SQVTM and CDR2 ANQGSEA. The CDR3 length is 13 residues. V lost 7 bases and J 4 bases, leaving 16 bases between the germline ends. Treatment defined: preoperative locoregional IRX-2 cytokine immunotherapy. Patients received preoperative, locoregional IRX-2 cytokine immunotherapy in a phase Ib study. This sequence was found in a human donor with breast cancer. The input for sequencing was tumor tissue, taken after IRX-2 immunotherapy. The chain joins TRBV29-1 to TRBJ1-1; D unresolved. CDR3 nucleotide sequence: TGCAGCGCCGACAAGACGGTGAGCACTGAAGCTTTCTTT. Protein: CSADKTVSTEAFF.